These 12 T cell receptor beta chains share one sample of origin, sequenced in a study of blood T cells in healthy people across ages. A second PCR of about 6 to 11 cycles used a sample-barcoded 5' primer and a J-beta primer mix. TCRdb independently ran MiXCR on the 5' RACE reads; one entry per CDR3 protein. The data show roughly 800,000 distinct CDR3 sequences, 55% to 75% seen once. The sequencing sample was made of blood. Receptor source: a man aged 25 to 40 in good health.

The rearrangement links TRBV10-3 to TRBJ2-1, with 8 positions matching TRBD1. V gave up 2 bases and J gave up 9 bases; unmatched junction bases: 3. The CDR3 has 13 residues. Germline V gene lookup returns CDR1 ENHRY and CDR2 SYGVKD. The CDR3: CAISEIQGVEQFF. As DNA, the CDR3 is TGTGCCATCAGTGAGATACAGGGGGTTGAGCAGTTCTTC.

This rearrangement joins TRBV18 to TRBJ2-7, with a tentative D call TRBD2 (6 bases). The germline V gene encodes CDR1 KGHSH and CDR2 LQKENI. V shed 6 bases and J shed 1 base, with 13 bases lying between them. The CDR3 is made up of 14 amino acids. The CDR3 spells CASSQALASYEQYF. The CDR3 coding sequence is TGTGCCAGCTCCCAAGCACTAGCATCCTACGAGCAGTACTTC.

The chain has TRBV5-1 and TRBJ2-7; 9 bases are shared with TRBD1. This CDR3 has 13 amino acids. With V trimmed by 4 bases and J by 3 bases, 2 bases remained unmatched. The germline V gene encodes CDR1 SGHRS and CDR2 YFSETQ. CDR3: CASSKGQGYEQYF. The CDR3 coding sequence is TGCGCCAGCAGCAAGGGACAGGGCTACGAGCAGTACTTC.

This clonotype was seen many times. This sequence joins TRBV6-6 and TRBJ2-7; the D call may be TRBD1 or TRBD2 (5 bases each). Germline CDR1 is MNHNY and CDR2 is SVGAGI (reference sequence). The V end lost 7 bases, the J end lost 0 bases, and 10 bases lay between the germline ends. The CDR3 spans 13 residues. DNA of the CDR3: TGTGCCAGCACCCCAGGGAGCTCCTACGAGCAGTACTTC. As protein: CASTPGSSYEQYF.

The chain joins TRBV6-1 to TRBJ2-1; D is tentatively TRBD1 or TRBD2 (5 bases each). V was pared by 7 bases and J by 8 bases, with 24 bases between. The CDR3 length is 16 residues. Germline CDR1 MNHNS, CDR2 SASEGT. In nucleotides, the CDR3 is TGTGCCAGCAAGGAGGCCCGCCAGGGCAGAGAGGATGAGCAGTTCTTC. It translates to CASKEARQGREDEQFF.

This clonotype showed up just a few times. The V gene is TRBV20-1, the J gene TRBJ1-5, with 8 bases identical to TRBD1. J lost 7 bases, V lost 4 bases, and 6 bases had no gene match. CDR1 is DFQATT and CDR2 is SNEGSKA in the germline V gene (reference sequence). There are 13 residues in the CDR3. The CDR3 DNA reads as TGCAGTGCTACGGGACAGGCCCAGCAGCCCCAGCATTTT. This gives the protein CSATGQAQQPQHF.

The chain joins TRBV29-1 to TRBJ2-7, with D maybe TRBD2 (5 bases). There are 13 residues in the CDR3. CDR1 SQVTM and CDR2 ANQGSEA come from the germline V gene. V was pared by 0 bases and J by 3 bases, with 9 bases between. CDR3 coding DNA: TGCAGCGTTGAAGATCGGGGAAACTACGAGCAGTACTTC. Translated, it gives CSVEDRGNYEQYF.

CDR3 in DNA: TGTGCCAGCAGCCACAGAGGGTGGACAGATACGCAGTATTTT. The encoded protein is CASSHRGWTDTQYF. This sequence joins TRBV7-9 and TRBJ2-3; tentative D call: TRBD2 (5 bases). The CDR3 runs to 14 residues. Germline V gene data show CDR1 as SEHNR and CDR2 as FQNEAQ (reference sequence). The V end lost 5 bases, the J end lost 3 bases, and 12 bases lay between the germline ends.

This clonotype was seen just once. The chain employs TRBV20-1 and TRBJ2-1; D is perhaps TRBD2 (6 bases). This CDR3 spans 12 amino acids. Trimming left V 3 bases short and J 8 bases short, with 11 bases between. Per the germline V gene, CDR1 is DFQATT and CDR2 is SNEGSKA (reference sequence). CDR3 loop: CSASGGSDEQFF. The CDR3 DNA sequence: TGCAGTGCTAGTGGGGGGAGCGATGAGCAGTTCTTC.

This clonotype occurred a few times. The chain's CDR3 is CAISGTSGNSYEQYF. CDR3 bases: TGTGCCATCAGTGGTACTAGCGGCAACTCCTACGAGCAGTACTTC. The V and J genes are TRBV10-3 and TRBJ2-7, with 8 bases aligning to TRBD2. Germline V CDR1 and CDR2: ENHRY, SYGVKD. This CDR3 has 15 residues. Trimming at V came to 4 bases and at J to 0 bases, leaving 5 bases not matched to a gene.

This chain uses TRBV7-2 with TRBJ2-7, with 7 nucleotides matching TRBD1. V trimming: 4 bases; J trimming: 4 bases; junction bases outside the gene matches: 13. From germline, CDR1 is SGHTA and CDR2 FQGNSA. This CDR3 has 16 amino acids. CDR3 DNA: TGTGCCAGCAGCTCGACACCCACAGGGGTACCGTACGAGCAGTACTTC. It codes for CASSSTPTGVPYEQYF.

V gene TRBV18 combines with J gene TRBJ2-7; no clear D gene. Per the germline V gene, CDR1 is KGHSH and CDR2 is LQKENI. V was pared by 6 bases and J by 7 bases, with 25 bases between. The CDR3 spans 16 residues. CDR3 nucleotides: TGTGCCAGCTCGCCGGGCGCCTGGAGCTCCTACAATGAGCAGTACTTC. Amino acid sequence: CASSPGAWSSYNEQYF.